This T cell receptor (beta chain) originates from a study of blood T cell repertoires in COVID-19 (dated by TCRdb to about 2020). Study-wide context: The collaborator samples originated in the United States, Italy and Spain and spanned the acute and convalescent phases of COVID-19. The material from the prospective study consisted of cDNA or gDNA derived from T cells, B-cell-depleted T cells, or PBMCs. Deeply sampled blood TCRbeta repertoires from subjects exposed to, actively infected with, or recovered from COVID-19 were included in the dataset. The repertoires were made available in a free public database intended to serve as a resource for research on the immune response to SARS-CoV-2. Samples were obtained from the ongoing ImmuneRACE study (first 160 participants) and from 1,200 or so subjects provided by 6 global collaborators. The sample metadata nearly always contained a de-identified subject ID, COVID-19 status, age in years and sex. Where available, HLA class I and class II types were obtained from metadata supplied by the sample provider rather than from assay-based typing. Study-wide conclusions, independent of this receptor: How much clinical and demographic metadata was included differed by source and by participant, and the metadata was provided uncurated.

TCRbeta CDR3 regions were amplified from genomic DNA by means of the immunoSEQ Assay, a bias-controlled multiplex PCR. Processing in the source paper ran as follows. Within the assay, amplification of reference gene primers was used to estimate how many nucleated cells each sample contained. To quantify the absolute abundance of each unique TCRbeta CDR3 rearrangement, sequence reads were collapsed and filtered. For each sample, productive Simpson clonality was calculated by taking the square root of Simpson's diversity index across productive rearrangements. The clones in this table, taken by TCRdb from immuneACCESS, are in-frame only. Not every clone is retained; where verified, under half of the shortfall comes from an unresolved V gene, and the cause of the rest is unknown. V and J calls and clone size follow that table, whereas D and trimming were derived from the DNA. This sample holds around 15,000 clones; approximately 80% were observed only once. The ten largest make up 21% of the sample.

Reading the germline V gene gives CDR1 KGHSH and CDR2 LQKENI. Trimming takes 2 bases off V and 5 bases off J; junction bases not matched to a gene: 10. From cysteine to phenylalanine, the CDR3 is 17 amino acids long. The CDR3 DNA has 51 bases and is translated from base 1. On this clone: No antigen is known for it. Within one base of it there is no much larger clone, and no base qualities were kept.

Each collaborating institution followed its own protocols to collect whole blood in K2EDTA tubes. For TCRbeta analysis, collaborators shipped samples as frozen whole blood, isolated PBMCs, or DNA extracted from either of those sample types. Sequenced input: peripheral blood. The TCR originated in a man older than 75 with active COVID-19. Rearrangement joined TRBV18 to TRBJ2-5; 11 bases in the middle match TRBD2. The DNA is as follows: TGTGCCAGCTCACCAACTATCACTAGCGGGAGTCTGGAGACCCAGTACTTC. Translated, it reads CASSPTITSGSLETQYF.